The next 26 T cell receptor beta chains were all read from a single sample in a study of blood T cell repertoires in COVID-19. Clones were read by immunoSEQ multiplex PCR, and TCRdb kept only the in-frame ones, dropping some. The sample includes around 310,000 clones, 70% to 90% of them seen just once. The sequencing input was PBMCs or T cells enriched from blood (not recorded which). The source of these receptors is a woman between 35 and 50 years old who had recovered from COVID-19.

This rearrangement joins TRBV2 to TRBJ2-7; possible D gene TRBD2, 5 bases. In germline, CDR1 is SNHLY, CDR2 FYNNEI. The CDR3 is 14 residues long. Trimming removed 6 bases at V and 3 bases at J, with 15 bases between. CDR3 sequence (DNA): TGTGCCAGCAGGGCTATAGCCGCGGGCTACGAGCAGTACTTC. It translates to CASRAIAAGYEQYF.

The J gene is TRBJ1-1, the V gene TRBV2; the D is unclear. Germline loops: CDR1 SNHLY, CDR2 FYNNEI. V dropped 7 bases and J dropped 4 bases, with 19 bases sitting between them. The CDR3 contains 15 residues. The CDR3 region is CASTRRQAMGTEAFF. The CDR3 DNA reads TGTGCCAGCACTCGGAGGCAGGCCATGGGCACTGAAGCTTTCTTT.

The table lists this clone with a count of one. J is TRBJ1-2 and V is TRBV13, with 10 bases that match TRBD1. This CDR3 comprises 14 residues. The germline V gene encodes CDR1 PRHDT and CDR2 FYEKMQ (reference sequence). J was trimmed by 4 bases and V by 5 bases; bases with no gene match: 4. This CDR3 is CASSPGQGGYGYTF. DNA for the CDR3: TGTGCCAGCAGCCCAGGACAGGGGGGCTATGGCTACACCTTC.

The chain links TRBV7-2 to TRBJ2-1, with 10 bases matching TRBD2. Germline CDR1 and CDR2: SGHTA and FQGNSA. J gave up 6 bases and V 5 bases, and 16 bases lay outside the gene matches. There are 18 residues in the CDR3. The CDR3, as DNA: TGTGCCAGCAGCCTATATTTCGGGCTAGCGGGAGTCCGCAATGAGCAGTTCTTC. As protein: CASSLYFGLAGVRNEQFF.

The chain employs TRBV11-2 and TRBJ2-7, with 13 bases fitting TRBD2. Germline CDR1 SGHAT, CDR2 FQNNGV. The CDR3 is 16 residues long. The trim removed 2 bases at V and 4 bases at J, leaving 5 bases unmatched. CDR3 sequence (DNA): TGTGCCAGCAGCTTAAACCCGGGACTAGCGGGATACGAGCAGTACTTC. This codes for CASSLNPGLAGYEQYF.

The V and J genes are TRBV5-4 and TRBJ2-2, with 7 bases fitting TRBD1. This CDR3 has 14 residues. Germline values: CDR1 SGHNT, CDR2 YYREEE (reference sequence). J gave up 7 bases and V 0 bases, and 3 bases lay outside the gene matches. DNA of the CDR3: TGTGCCAGCAGCTTGGAAGGGGGCATCGGGGAGCTGTTTTTT. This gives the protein CASSLEGGIGELFF. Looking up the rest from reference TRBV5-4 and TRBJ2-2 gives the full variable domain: ETGVTQSPTHLIKTRGQQVTLRCSSQSGHNTVSWYQQALGQGPQFIFQYYREEENGRGNFPPRFSGLQFPNYSSELNVNALELDDSALYLCASSLEGGIGELFFGEGSRLTVL.

The CDR3 is CATLIAEANTGELFF. CDR3 in DNA: TGTGCCACACTAATAGCGGAGGCGAACACCGGGGAGCTGTTTTTT. This chain links TRBV2 with TRBJ2-2; TRBD2 is a possible D gene (6 bases). This CDR3 is 15 amino acids long. Per germline, CDR1 SNHLY and CDR2 FYNNEI. Trimming stripped 10 bases from V and 0 bases from J, with 15 bases between.

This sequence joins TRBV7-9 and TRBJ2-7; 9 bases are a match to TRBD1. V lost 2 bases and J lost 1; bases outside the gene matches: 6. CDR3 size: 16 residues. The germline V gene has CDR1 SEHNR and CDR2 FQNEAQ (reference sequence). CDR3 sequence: CASSLSRGTGSYEQYF. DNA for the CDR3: TGTGCCAGCAGCTTAAGCCGTGGGACAGGGTCCTACGAGCAGTACTTC.

This CDR3 is CASSFNGGQETQYF. The CDR3 region has the DNA TGTGCCAGCAGCTTCAACGGGGGGCAAGAGACCCAGTACTTC. This chain joins TRBV11-1 and TRBJ2-5; 7 bases are a match to TRBD2. Germline V gene sequence: CDR1 SGHAT, CDR2 FQDESV (reference sequence). The trim removed 3 bases at V and 2 bases at J, leaving 3 bases unmatched. This CDR3 region has 14 residues.

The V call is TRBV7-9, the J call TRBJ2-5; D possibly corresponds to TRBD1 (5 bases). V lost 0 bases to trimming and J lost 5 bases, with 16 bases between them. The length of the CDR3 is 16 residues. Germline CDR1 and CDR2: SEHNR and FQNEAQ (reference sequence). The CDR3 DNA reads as TGTGCCAGCAGCTTAGCGCGCTCGTCGAAGGGGGAGACCCAGTACTTC. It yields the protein CASSLARSSKGETQYF. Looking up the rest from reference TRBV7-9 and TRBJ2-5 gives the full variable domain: DTGVSQNPRHKITKRGQNVTFRCDPISEHNRLYWYRQTLGQGPEFLTYFQNEAQLEKSRLLSDRFSAERPKGSFSTLEIQRTEQGDSAMYLCASSLARSSKGETQYFGPGTRLLVL.

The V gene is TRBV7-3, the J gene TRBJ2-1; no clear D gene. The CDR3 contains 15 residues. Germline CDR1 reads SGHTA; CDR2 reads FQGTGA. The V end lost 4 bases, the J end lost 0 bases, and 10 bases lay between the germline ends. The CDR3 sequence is CASSSGGNSYNEQFF. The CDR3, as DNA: TGTGCCAGCAGCTCTGGCGGTAACTCCTACAATGAGCAGTTCTTC.

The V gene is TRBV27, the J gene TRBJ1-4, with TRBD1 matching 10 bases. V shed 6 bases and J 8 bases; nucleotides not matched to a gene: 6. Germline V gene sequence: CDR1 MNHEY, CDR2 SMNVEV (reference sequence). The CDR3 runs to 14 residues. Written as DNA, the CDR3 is TGTGCCAGCAGGCGGACAGGGGGGAACGAAAAACTGTTTTTT. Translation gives CASRRTGGNEKLFF.

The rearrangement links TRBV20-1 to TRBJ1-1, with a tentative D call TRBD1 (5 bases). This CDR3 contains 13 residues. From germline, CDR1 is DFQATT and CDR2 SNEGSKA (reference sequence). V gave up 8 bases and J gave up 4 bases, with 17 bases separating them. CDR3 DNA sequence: TGCAGTCCCAGTGGGGGGGTGGGCACTGAAGCTTTCTTT. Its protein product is CSPSGGVGTEAFF.

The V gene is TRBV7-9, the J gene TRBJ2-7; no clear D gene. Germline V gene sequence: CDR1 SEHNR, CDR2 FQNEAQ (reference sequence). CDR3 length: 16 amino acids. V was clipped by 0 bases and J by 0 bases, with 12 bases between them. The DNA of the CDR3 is TGTGCCAGCAGCTTAGCTTCTGCAGTAACCTCCTACGAGCAGTACTTC. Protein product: CASSLASAVTSYEQYF.

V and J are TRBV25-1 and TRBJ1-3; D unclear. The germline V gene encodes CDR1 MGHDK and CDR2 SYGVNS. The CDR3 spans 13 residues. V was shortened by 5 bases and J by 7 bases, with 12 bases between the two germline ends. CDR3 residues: CASSPGYGNTIYF. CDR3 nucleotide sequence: TGTGCCAGCAGTCCGGGATATGGGAACACCATATATTTT.

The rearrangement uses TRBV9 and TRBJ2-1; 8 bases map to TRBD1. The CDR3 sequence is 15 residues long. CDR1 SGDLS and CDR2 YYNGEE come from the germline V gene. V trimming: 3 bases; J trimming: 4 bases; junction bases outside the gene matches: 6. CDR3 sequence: CASSGSGGLYNEQFF. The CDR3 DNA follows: TGTGCCAGCAGCGGCTCAGGGGGCCTTTACAATGAGCAGTTCTTC.

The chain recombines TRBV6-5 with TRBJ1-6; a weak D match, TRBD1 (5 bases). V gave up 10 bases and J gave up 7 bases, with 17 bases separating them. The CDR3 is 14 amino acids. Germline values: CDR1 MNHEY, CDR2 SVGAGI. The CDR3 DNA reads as TGTGCCACCAAAACCACGGGGGGGAATTCACCCCTCCACTTT. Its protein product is CATKTTGGNSPLHF.

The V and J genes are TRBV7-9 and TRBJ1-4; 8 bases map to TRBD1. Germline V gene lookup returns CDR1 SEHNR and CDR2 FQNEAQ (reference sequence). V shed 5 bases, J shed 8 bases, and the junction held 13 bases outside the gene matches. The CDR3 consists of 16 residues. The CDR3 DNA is TGTGCCAGCAGCCGAACCCAGGGGGCGGAGAGGGAAAAACTGTTTTTT. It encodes CASSRTQGAEREKLFF.

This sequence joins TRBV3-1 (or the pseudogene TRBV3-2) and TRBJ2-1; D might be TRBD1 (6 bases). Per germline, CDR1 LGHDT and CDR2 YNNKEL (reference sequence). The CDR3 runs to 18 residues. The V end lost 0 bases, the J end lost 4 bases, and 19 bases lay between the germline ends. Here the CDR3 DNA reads TGTGCCAGCAGCCAAGAAACGAAGGCTAGAGGGGGTTACAATGAGCAGTTCTTC. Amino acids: CASSQETKARGGYNEQFF.

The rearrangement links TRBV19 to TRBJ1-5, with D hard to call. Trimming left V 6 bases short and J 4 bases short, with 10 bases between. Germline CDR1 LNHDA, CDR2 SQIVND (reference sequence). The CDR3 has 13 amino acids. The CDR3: CASSPTQNQPQHF. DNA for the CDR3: TGTGCCAGTAGCCCGACTCAAAATCAGCCCCAGCATTTT.

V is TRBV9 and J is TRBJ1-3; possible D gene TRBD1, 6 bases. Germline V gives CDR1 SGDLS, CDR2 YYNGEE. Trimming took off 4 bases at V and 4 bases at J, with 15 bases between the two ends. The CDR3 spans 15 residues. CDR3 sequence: CASSSRLRGGNTIYF. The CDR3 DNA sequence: TGTGCCAGCAGCTCAAGGCTAAGGGGGGGAAACACCATATATTTT.

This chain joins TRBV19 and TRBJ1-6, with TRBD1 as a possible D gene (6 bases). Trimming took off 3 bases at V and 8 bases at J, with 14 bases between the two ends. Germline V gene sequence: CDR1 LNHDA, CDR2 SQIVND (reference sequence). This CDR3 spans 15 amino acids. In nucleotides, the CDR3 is TGTGCCAGTAGTATGGCCCAGGGGCCTTATTCACCCCTCCACTTT. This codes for CASSMAQGPYSPLHF. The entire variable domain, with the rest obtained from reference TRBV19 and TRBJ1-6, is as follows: DGGITQSPKYLFRKEGQNVTLSCEQNLNHDAMYWYRQDPGQGLRLIYYSQIVNDFQKGDIAEGYSVSREKKESFPLTVTSAQKNPTAFYLCASSMAQGPYSPLHFGNGTRLTVT.

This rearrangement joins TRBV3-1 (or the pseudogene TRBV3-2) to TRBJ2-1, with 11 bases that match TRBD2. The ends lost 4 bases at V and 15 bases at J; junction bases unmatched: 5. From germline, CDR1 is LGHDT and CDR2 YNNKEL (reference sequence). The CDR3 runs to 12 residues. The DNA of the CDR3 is TGTGCCAGCAGCCCGTGGACTAGCGGGCTGTTCTTC. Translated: CASSPWTSGLFF.

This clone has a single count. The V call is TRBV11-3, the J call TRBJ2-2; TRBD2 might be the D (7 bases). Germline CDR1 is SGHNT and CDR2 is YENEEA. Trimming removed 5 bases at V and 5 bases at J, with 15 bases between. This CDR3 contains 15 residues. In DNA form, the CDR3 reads TGTGCCAGCAGCCCCGGGGGGCATTTTACCGGGGAGCTGTTTTTT. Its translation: CASSPGGHFTGELFF.

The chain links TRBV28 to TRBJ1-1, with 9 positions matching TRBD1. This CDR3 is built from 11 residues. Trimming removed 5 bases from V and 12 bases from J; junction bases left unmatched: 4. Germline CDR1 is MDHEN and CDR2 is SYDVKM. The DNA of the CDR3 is TGTGCCAGCAGTAACGACAGGGGGTCTTTCTTT. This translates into CASSNDRGSFF.

CDR3 sequence: CASSLGTGADTQYF. CDR3 sequence (DNA): TGTGCCAGCAGCTTGGGGACAGGGGCGGATACGCAGTATTTT. The chain employs TRBV13 and TRBJ2-3, with 10 bases lining up with TRBD1. Per germline, CDR1 PRHDT and CDR2 FYEKMQ (reference sequence). The V segment lost 3 bases and the J segment 6 bases; nucleotides outside the gene matches: 3. The CDR3 extends over 14 amino acids.